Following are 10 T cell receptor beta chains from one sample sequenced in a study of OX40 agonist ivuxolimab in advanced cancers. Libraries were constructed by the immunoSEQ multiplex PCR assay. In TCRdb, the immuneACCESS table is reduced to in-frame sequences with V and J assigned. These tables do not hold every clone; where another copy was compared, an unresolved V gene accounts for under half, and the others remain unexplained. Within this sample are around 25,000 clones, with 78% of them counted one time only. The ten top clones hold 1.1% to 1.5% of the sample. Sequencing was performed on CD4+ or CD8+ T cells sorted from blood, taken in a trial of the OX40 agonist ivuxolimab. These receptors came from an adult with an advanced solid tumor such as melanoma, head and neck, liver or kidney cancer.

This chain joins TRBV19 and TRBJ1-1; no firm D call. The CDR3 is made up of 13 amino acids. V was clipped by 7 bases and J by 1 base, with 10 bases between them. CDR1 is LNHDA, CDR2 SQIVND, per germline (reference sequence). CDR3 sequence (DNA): TGTGCCAGTAACCTAGGGAAGAACACTGAAGCTTTCTTT. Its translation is CASNLGKNTEAFF.

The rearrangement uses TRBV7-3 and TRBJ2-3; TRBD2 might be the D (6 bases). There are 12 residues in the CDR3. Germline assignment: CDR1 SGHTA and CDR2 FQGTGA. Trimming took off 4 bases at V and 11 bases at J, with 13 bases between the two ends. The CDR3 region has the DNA TGTGCCAGCAGCTCGCTCGGGACTTTGCAGTATTTT. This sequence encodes CASSSLGTLQYF.

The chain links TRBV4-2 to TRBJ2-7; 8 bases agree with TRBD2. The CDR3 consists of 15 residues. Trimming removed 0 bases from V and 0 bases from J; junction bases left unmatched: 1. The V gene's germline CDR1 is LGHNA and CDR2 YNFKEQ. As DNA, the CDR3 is TGTGCCAGCAGCCAAGAGAGCGGGAGCTCCTACGAGCAGTACTTC. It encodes CASSQESGSSYEQYF.

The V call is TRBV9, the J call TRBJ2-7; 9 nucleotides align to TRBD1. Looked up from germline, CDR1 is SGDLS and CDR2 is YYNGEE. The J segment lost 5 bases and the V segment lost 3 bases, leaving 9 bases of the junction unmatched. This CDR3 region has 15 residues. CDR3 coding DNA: TGTGCCAGCAGCGCCTCCCCGGGACAGGGCGACGAGCAGTACTTC. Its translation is CASSASPGQGDEQYF.

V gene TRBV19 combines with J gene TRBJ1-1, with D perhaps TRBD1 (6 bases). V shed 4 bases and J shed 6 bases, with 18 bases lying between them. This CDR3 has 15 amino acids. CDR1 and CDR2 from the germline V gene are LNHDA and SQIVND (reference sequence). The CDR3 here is CASSKPQGMRPEAFF. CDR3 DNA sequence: TGTGCCAGTAGTAAGCCTCAGGGGATGAGACCTGAAGCTTTCTTT.

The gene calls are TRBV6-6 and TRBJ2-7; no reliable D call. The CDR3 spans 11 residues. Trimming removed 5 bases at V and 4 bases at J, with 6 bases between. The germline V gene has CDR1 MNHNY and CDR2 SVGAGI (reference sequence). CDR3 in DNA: TGTGCCAGCAGTGGGGTATACGAGCAGTACTTC. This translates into CASSGVYEQYF.

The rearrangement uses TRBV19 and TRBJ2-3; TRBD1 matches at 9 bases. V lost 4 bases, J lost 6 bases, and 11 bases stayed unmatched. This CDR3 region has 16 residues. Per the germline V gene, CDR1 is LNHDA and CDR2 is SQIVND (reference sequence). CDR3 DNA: TGTGCCAGTAGTACCCGGTCGACAGGGGGTAGGGATACGCAGTATTTT. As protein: CASSTRSTGGRDTQYF. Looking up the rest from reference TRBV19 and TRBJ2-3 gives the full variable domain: DGGITQSPKYLFRKEGQNVTLSCEQNLNHDAMYWYRQDPGQGLRLIYYSQIVNDFQKGDIAEGYSVSREKKESFPLTVTSAQKNPTAFYLCASSTRSTGGRDTQYFGPGTRLTVL.

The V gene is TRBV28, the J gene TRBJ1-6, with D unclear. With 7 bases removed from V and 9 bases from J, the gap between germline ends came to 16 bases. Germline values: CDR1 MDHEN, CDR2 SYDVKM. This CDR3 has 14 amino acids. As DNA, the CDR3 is TGTGCCAGCACCACAACTCCTAGGGTTTCACCCCTCCACTTT. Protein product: CASTTTPRVSPLHF. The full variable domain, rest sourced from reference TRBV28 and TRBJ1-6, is DVKVTQSSRYLVKRTGEKVFLECVQDMDHENMFWYRQDPGLGLRLIYFSYDVKMKEKGDIPEGYSVSREKKERFSLILESASTNQTSMYLCASTTTPRVSPLHFGNGTRLTVT.

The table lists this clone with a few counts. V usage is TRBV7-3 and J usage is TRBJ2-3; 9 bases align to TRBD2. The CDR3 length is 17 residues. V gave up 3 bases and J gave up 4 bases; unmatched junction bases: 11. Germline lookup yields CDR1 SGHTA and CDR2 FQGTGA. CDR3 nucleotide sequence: TGTGCCAGCAGCTTCCTAACTGCGGGGGGGCGGTCAGATACGCAGTATTTT. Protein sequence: CASSFLTAGGRSDTQYF.

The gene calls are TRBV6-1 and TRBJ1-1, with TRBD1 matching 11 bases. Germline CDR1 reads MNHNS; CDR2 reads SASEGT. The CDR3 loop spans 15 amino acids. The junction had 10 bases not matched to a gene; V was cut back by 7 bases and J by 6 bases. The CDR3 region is CASMLGGTGGAEAFF. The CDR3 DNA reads TGTGCCAGCATGCTTGGAGGGACAGGGGGGGCTGAAGCTTTCTTT.